This entry describes one T cell receptor (beta chain). Its antigen is not identified. This entry belongs to a study of shared clonotypes between healthy human individuals. Study as a whole: Donors had three CD4 naive, three CD4 memory, two CD8 naive and one CD8 memory plate apiece. Broader study findings: Investigators expected sequencing depth to affect clonotype sharing among donors. On the whole, naive subsets had larger estimated richness than memory subsets had. The naive CD4 repertoires of several donors were compared, and roughly 5% of clonotypes were shared.

Assay used: immunoSEQ multiplex PCR; TCRdb lists only in-frame clones, some missing. The data show 550,000 to 700,000 clones, around 73% seen once. Germline V gene lookup returns CDR1 SGHRS and CDR2 YFSETQ. The CDR3 sequence is 13 residues long. Trimming left V 7 bases short and J 1 base short, with 11 bases between. The V and J genes are TRBV5-1 and TRBJ2-5, with a possible D match to TRBD1 (6 bases). The receptor's source is a woman younger than 45 in good health. The source material was memory CD4+ T cells sorted from blood. Subset here: CD45RA-negative fraction. As DNA, the CDR3 is TGCGCCAGCTTCCAGACAGGCCAAGAGACCCAGTACTTC. Protein sequence: CASFQTGQETQYF.